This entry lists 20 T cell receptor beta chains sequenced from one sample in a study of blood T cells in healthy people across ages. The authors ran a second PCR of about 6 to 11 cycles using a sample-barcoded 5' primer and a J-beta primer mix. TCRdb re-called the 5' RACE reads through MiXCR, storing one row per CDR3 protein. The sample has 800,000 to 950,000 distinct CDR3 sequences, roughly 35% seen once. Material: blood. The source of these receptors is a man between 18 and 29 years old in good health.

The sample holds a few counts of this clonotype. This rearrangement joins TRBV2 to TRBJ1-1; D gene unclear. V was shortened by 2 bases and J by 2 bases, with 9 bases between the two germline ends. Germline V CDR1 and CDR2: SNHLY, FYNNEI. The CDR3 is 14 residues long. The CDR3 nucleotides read TGTGCCAGCAGTGAAAGGCGGGCTAACACTGAAGCTTTCTTT. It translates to CASSERRANTEAFF.

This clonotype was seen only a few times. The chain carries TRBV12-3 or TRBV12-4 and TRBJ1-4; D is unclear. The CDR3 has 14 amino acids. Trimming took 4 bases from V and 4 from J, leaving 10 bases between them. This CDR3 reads CASSWNSRNEKLFF. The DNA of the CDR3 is TGTGCCAGCAGTTGGAACAGCCGTAATGAAAAACTGTTTTTT.

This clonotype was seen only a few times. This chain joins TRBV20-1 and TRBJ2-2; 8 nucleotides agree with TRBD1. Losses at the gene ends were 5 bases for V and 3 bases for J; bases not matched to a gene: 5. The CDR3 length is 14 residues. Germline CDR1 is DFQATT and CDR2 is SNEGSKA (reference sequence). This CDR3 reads CSAGRQGHTGELFF. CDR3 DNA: TGCAGTGCTGGGCGACAGGGGCACACCGGGGAGCTGTTTTTT.

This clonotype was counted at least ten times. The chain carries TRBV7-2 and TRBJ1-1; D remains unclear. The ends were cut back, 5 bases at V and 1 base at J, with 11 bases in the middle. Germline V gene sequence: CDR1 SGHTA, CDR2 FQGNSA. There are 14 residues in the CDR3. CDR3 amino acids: CASSPSGGNTEAFF. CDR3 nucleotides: TGTGCCAGCAGCCCAAGCGGAGGGAACACTGAAGCTTTCTTT.

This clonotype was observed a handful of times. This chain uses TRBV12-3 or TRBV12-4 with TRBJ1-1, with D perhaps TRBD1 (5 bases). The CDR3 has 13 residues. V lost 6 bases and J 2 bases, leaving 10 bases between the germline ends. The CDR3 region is CASRQGYNTEAFF. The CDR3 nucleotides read TGTGCCAGCAGGCAGGGTTATAACACTGAAGCTTTCTTT.

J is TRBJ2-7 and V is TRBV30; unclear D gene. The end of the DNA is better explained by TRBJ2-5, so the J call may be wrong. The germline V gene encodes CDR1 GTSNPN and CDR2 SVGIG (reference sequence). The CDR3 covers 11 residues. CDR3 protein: CAWGPEETQYF. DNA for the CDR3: TGTGCCTGGGGACCAGAGGAGACCCAGTACTTC.

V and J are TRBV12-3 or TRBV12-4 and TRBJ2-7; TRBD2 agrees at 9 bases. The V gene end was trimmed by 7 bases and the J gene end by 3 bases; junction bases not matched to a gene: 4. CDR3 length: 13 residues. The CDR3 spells CASTRGGGYEQYF. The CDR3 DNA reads TGTGCCAGCACACGCGGGGGGGGCTACGAGCAGTACTTC.

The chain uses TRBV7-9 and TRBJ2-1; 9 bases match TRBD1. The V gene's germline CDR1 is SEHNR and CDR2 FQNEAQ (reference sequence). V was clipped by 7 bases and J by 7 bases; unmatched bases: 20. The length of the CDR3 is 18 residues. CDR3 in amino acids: CASTQPGQGHLHLNEQFF. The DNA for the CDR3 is TGTGCCAGCACCCAGCCGGGACAGGGACATCTCCATCTAAATGAGCAGTTCTTC.

The CDR3 sequence: CASLGGAEGYEQYF. The CDR3 DNA follows: TGTGCCAGCCTTGGGGGGGCCGAGGGCTACGAGCAGTACTTC. The chain uses TRBV12-3 or TRBV12-4 and TRBJ2-7; possibly TRBD2 for D (7 bases). V dropped 8 bases and J dropped 3 bases, with 17 bases sitting between them. The CDR3 consists of 14 residues.

CDR3 in DNA: TGTGCCAGCTCACCTTTCTGGACAGCGAACACCGGGGAGCTGTTTTTT. Translated: CASSPFWTANTGELFF. The V gene is TRBV18, the J gene TRBJ2-2; a possible D gene is TRBD1 (6 bases). Per the germline V gene, CDR1 is KGHSH and CDR2 is LQKENI. Trimming left V 3 bases short and J 0 bases short, with 11 bases between. The CDR3 is 16 residues long.

This CDR3 reads CASGRGGDTEAFF. The CDR3 DNA reads TGTGCTAGTGGACGAGGGGGCGACACTGAAGCTTTCTTT. The chain carries TRBV12-5 and TRBJ1-1; TRBD1 aligns across 7 bases. The germline V gene has CDR1 LGHNT and CDR2 FRNRAP. The CDR3 totals 13 residues. Losses at the gene ends were 6 bases for V and 3 bases for J; bases not matched to a gene: 4.

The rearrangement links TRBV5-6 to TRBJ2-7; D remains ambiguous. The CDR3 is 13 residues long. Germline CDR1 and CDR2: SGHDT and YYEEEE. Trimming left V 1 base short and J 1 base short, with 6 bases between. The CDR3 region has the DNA TGTGCCAGCAGCTTGTCCCGTTCCTACGAGCAGTACGTC. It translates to CASSLSRSYEQYV.

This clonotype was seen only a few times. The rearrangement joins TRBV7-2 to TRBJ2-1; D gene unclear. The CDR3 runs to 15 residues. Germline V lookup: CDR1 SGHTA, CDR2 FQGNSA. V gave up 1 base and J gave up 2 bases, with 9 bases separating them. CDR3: CASSLEGFTYNEQFF. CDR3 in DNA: TGTGCCAGCAGCTTAGAAGGGTTCACCTACAATGAGCAGTTCTTC. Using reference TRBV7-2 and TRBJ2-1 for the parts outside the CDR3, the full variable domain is GAGVSQSPSNKVTEKGKDVELRCDPISGHTALYWYRQSLGQGLEFLIYFQGNSAPDKSGLPSDRFSAERTGGSVSTLTIQRTQQEDSAVYLCASSLEGFTYNEQFFGPGTRLTVL.

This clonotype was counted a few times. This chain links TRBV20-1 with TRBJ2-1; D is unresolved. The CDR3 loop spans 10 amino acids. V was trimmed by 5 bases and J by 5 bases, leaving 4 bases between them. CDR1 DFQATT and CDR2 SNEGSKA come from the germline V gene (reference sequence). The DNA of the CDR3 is TGCAGTGCTTGGAACAATGAGCAGTTCTTC. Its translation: CSAWNNEQFF.

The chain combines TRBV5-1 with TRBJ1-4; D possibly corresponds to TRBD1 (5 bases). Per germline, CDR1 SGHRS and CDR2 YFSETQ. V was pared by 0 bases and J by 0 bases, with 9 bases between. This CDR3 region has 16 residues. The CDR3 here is CASSLGPTATNEKLFF. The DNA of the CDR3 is TGCGCCAGCAGCTTGGGACCGACAGCAACTAATGAAAAACTGTTTTTT.

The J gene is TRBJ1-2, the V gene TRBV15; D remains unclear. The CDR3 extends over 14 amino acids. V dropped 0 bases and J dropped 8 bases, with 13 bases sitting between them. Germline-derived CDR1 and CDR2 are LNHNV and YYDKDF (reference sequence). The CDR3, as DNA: TGTGCCACCAGCAGAGATAGTGCCCGGGGAGGCTACACCTTC. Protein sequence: CATSRDSARGGYTF.

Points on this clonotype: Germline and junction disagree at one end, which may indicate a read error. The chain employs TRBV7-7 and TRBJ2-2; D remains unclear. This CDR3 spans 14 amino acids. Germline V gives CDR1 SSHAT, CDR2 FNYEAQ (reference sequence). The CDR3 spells CASSLLSHTGELFF. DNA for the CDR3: TGTGCTAGCAGCTTACTTTCTCACACCGGGGAGCTGTTTTTT.

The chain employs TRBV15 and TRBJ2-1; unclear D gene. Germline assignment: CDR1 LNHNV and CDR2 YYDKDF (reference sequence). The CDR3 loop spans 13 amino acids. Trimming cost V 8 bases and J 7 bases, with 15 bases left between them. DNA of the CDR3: TGTGCCACCGGGATTCCAGACCGGAATGAGCAGTTCTTC. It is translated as CATGIPDRNEQFF. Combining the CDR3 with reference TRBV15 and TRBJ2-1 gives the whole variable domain DAMVIQNPRYQVTQFGKPVTLSCSQTLNHNVMYWYQQKSSQAPKLLFHYYDKDFNNEADTPDNFQSRRPNTSFCFLDIRSPGLGDTAMYLCATGIPDRNEQFFGPGTRLTVL.

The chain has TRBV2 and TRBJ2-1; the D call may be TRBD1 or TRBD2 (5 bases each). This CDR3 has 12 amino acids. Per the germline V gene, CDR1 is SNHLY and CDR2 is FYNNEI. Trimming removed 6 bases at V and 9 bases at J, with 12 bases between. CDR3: CASSGQGPEQFF. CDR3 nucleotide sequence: TGTGCCAGCAGCGGTCAGGGACCTGAGCAGTTCTTC.

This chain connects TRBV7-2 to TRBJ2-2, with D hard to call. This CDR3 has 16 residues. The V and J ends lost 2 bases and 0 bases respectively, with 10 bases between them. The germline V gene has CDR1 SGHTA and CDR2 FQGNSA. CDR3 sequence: CASSLKASPNTGELFF. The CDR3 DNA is TGTGCCAGCAGCTTAAAGGCCAGCCCGAACACCGGGGAGCTGTTTTTT.